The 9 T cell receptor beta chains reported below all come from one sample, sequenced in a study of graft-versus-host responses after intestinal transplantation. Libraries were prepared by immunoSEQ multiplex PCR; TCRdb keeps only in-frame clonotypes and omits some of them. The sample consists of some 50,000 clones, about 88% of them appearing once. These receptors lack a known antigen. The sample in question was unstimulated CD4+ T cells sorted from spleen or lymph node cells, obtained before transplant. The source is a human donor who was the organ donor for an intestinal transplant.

The CDR3 nucleotides read TGTGCCAGCAGTGAAGTTGACAATGAGCAGTTCTTC. It codes for CASSEVDNEQFF. This chain uses TRBV6-5 with TRBJ2-1; D not resolved. Looked up from germline, CDR1 is MNHEY and CDR2 is SVGAGI. Trimming removed 5 bases at V and 5 bases at J, with 7 bases between. The CDR3 is 12 residues long.

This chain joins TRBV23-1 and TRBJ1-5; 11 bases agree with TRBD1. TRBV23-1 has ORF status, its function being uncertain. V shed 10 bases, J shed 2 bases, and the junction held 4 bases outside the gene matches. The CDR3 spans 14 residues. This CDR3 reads CATRTGGGNQPQHF. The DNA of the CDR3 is TGCGCCACCAGGACAGGGGGCGGCAATCAGCCCCAGCATTTT.

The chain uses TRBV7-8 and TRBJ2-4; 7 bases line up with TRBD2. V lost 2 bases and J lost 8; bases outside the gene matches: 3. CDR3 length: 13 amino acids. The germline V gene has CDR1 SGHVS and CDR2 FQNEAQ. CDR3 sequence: CASSLHGGDIQYF. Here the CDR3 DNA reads TGTGCCAGCAGCTTACATGGGGGGGACATTCAGTACTTC.

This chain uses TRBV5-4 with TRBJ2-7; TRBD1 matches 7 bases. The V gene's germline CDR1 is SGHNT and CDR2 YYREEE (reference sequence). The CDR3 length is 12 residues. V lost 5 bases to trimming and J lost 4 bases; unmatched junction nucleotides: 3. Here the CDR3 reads CASSRDSYEQYF. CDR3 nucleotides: TGTGCCAGCAGTCGGGACAGTTACGAGCAGTACTTC.

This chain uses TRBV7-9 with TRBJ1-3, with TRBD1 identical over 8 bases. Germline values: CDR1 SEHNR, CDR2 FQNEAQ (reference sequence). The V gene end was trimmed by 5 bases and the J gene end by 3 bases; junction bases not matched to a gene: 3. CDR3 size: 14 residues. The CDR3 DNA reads TGTGCCAGCAGCCCGGACAGGGATGGAAACACCATATATTTT. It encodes CASSPDRDGNTIYF.

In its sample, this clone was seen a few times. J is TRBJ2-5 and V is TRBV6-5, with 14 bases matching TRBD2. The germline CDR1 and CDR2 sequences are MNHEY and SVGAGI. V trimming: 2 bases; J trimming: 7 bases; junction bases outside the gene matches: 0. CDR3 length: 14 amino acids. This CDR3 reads CASSYGLAGGTQYF. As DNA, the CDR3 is TGTGCCAGCAGTTACGGACTAGCGGGGGGGACCCAGTACTTC.

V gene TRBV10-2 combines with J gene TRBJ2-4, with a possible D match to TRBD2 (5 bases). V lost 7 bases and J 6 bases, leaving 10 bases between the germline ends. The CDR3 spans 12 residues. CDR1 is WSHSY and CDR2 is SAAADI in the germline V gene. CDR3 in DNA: TGCGCCAGCACCCCAGGAGGAAACATTCAGTACTTC. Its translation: CASTPGGNIQYF.

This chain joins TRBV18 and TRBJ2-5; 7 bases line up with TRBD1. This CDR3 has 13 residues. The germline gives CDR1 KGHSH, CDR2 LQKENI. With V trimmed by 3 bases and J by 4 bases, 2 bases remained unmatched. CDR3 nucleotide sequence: TGTGCCAGCTCACCGTCAGGGGGAGAGACCCAGTACTTC. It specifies CASSPSGGETQYF.

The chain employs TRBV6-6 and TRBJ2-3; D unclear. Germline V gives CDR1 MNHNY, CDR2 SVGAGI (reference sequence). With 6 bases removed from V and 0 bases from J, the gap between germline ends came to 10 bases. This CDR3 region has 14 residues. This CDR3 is CASSDLGSTDTQYF. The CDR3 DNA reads TGTGCCAGCAGCGATTTGGGGAGCACAGATACGCAGTATTTT.